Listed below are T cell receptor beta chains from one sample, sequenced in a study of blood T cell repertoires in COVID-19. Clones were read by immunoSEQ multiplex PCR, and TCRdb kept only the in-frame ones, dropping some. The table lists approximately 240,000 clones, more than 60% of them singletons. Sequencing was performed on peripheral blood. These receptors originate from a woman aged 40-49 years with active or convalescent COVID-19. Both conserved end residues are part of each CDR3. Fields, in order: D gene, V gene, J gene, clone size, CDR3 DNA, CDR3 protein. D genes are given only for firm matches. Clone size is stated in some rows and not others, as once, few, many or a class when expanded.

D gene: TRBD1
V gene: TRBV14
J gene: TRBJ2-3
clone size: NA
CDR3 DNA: TGTGCCAGCAGCCAAGATCTCAGGACAGGGCTAATCACAGATACGCAGTATTTT
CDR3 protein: CASSQDLRTGLITDTQYF

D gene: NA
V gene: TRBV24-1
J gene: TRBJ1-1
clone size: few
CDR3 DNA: TGTGCCACCAGTGATGTTTTACCCAGAATCACTGAAGCTTTCTTT
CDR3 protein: CATSDVLPRITEAFF

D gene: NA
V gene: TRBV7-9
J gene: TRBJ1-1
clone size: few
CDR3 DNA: TGTGCCAGCAGCTGGAAGGGGGACGGGGACACTGAAGCTTTCTTT
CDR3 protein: CASSWKGDGDTEAFF

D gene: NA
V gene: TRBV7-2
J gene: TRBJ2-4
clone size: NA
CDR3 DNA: TGTGCCAGCAGCACTGAGGACAGTTTAAGCATTCAGTACTTC
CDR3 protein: CASSTEDSLSIQYF

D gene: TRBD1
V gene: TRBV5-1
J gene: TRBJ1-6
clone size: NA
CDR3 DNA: TGCGCCAGCAGCTCCCCAGGGGGAAATTCACCCCTCCACTTT
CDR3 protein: CASSSPGGNSPLHF

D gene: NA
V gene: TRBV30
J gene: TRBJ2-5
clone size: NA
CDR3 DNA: TGTGCCTGGGCGGGCGGTACCTTCCTCCAAGAGACCCAGTACTTC
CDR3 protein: CAWAGGTFLQETQYF

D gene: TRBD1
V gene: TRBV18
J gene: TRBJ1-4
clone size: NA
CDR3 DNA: TGTGCCAGCTCACCAACCGGGACAGGAAATGAAAAACTGTTTTTT
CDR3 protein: CASSPTGTGNEKLFF

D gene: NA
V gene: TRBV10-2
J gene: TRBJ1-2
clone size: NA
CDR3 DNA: TGCGCCAGCAGTGAGTCGAGCGGGTTCGTGGGCTATGGCTACACCTTC
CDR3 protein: CASSESSGFVGYGYTF

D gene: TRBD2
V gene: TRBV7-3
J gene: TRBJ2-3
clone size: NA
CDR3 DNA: TGTGCCAGCAGCTTAGGTCCTCGACTAGCGGGCGACACAGATACGCAGTATTTT
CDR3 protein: CASSLGPRLAGDTDTQYF

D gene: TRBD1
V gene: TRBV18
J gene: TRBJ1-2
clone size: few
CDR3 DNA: TGTGCCAGCTCACCCGAATCCGGGACAGGGAGCTATGGCTACACCTTC
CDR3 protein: CASSPESGTGSYGYTF

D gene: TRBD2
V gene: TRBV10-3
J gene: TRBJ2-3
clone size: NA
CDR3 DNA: TGTGCCATCAGTGAGTCACTAGCGGGGGTCACAGATACGCAGTATTTT
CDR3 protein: CAISESLAGVTDTQYF

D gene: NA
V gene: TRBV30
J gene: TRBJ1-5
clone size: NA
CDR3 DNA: TGTGCCTGGAGTGCAGACGGGATGCCCCAGCATTTT
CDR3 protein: CAWSADGMPQHF

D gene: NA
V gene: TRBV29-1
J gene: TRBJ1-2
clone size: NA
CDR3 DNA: TGCAGCGTTGAAGATCTAGGAGACTATGGCTACACCTTC
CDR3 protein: CSVEDLGDYGYTF

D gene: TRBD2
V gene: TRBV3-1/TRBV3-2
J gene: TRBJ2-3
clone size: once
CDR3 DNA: TGTGCCAGCAGCCTATTAGCGGGGGGGGGCACAGATACGCAGTATTTT
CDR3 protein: CASSLLAGGGTDTQYF

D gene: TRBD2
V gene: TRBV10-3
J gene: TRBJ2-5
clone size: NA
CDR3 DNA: TGTGCCATCAGTGGCGGGGGGCTGCGGGAGACCCAGTACTTC
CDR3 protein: CAISGGGLRETQYF

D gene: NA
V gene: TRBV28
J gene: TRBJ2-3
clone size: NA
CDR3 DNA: TGTGCCAGCAGTTTATTTACCGGGGGGCGGGCAGATACGCAGTATTTT
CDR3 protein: CASSLFTGGRADTQYF

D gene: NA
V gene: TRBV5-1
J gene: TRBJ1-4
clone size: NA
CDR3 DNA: TGCGCCAGCAGCAACCGGCAGGGCGGAACTAATGAAAAACTGTTTTTT
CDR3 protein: CASSNRQGGTNEKLFF

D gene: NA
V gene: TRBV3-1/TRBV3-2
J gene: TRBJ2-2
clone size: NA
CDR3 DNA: TGTGCCAGCAGCCAAGTGAGGGACACCGGGGAGCTGTTTTTT
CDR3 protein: CASSQVRDTGELFF

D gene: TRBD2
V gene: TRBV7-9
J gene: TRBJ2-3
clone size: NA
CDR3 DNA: TGTGCCAGCAGCTCCCTAGCGGGGGTTTGGGATACGCAGTATTTT
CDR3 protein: CASSSLAGVWDTQYF

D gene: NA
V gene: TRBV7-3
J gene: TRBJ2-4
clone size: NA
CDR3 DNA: TGTGCCAGCAGCTTAATGGACTCTATAGCCAAAAACATTCAGTACTTC
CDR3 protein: CASSLMDSIAKNIQYF

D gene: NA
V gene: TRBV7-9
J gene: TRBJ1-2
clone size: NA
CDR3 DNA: TGTGCCAGCAGCCCGGACTATGGCTACACCTTC
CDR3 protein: CASSPDYGYTF

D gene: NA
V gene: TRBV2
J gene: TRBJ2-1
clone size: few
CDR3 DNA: TGTGCCAGCCGCTTTGGACAGTCCAATGAGCAGTTCTTC
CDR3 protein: CASRFGQSNEQFF

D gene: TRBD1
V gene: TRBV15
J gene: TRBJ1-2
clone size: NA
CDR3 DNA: TGTGCCACCAGCAGAGATAAAGGGGGCTCTGGCTACACCTTC
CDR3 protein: CATSRDKGGSGYTF

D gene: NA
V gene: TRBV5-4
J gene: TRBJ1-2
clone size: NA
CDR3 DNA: TGTGCCAGCAGCTCGTGGGGTCTAGAGGGCTATGGCTACACCTTC
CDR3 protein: CASSSWGLEGYGYTF

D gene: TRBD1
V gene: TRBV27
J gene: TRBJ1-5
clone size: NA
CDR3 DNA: TGTGCCAGCAGTCCCCTAAACAGGGGAGTCTGGCCCCAGCATTTT
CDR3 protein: CASSPLNRGVWPQHF

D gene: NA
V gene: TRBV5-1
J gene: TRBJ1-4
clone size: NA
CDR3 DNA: TGCGCCAGCAGCTCGGACCCGGGACTGAATGAAAAACTGTTTTTT
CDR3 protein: CASSSDPGLNEKLFF

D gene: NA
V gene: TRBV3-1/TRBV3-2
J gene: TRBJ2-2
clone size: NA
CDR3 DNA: TGTGCCAGCAGCCAGAGGGCCGGGGAGCTGTTTTTT
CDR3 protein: CASSQRAGELFF

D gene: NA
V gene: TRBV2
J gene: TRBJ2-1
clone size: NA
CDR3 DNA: TGTGCCAGCAGCCACGAGGGGGGGACTGTTGCCTACAATGAGCAGTTCTTC
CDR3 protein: CASSHEGGTVAYNEQFF

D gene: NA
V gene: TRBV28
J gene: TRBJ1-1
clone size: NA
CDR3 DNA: TGTGCCAGCAGAGCCAAGAACGTATACACTGAAGCTTTCTTT
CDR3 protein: CASRAKNVYTEAFF

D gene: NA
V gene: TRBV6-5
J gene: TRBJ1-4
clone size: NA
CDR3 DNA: TGTGCCACCCAAATTAATGAAAAACTGTTTTTT
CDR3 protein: CATQINEKLFF

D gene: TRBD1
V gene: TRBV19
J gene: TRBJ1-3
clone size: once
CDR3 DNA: TGTGCCAGTAGTACGGACAGGGGGCGAGCTGGAAACACCATATATTTT
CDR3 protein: CASSTDRGRAGNTIYF

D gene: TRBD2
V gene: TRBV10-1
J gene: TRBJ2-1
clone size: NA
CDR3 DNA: TGCGCCAGCAGTGAAAGCGGGGGGGCAGGGGAGCAGTTCTTC
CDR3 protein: CASSESGGAGEQFF

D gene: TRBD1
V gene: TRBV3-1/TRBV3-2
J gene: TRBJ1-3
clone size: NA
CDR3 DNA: TGTGCCAGCAGCCGGACAGGGGGCGGGCACACCATATATTTT
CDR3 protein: CASSRTGGGHTIYF

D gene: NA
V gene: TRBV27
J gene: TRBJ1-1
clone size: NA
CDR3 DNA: TGTGCCAGCAGTTCTCTAATGGGGGCAGGGACTGAAGCTTTCTTT
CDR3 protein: CASSSLMGAGTEAFF

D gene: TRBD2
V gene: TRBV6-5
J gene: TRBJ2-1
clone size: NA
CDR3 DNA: TGTGCCAGCAGTAAAACTAGCGGGGGGGCTATTGAGCAGTTCTTC
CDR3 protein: CASSKTSGGAIEQFF

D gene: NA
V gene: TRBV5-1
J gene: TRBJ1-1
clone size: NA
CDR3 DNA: TGCGCCAGCAGCATACAGGGATGGGGGCGCGACACTGAAGCTTTCTTT
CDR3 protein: CASSIQGWGRDTEAFF

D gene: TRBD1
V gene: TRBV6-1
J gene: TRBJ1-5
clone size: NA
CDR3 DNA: TGTGCCAGCAGTGAAGGGGACAGCCTTTATCAGCCCCAGCATTTT
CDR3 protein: CASSEGDSLYQPQHF

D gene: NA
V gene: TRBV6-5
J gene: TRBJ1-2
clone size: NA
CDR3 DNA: TGTGCCAGCAGTTTTCGCGACATGGGCTATGGCTACACCTTC
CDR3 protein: CASSFRDMGYGYTF

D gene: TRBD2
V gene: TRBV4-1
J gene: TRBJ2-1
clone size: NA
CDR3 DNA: TGCGCCAGCGGGGTAGCGGGGGGATACAATGAGCAGTTCTTC
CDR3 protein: CASGVAGGYNEQFF

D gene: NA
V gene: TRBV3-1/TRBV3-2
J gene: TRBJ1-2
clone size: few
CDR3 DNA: TGTGCCAGCAGCCAAGAAAAACAGGGAAGAGGCTACACCTTC
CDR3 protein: CASSQEKQGRGYTF

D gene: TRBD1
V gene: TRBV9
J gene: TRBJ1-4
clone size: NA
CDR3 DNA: TGTGCCAGCAGCCTCGGGACAGGGGGCGCCTCGACGGGAAAACTGTTTTTT
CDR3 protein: CASSLGTGGASTGKLFF

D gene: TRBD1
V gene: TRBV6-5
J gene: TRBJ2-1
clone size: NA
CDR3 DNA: TGTGCCAGCAGCGAGCAGGGACAGATGAATGAGCAGTTCTTC
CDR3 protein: CASSEQGQMNEQFF

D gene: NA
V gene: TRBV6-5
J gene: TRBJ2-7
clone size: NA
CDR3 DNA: TGTGCCAGCAGTCGCGCGAACGAGCAGTACTTC
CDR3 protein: CASSRANEQYF